These 21 T cell receptor beta chains were all obtained from the same sample, sequenced in a study of blood T cell repertoires in COVID-19. TCRdb keeps only in-frame clones here, not all; method: immunoSEQ multiplex PCR. The sample includes some 160,000 clones, roughly 80% seen only once; the top ten take approximately 11%. Sequenced input: peripheral blood. The source of these receptors is a man between 65 and 79 years old with active or convalescent COVID-19.

The chain recombines TRBV2 with TRBJ1-1; 7 bases map to TRBD1. This CDR3 region has 15 residues. The V segment lost 3 bases and the J segment 3 bases; nucleotides outside the gene matches: 7. The germline V gene has CDR1 SNHLY and CDR2 FYNNEI. The CDR3 DNA follows: TGTGCCAGCAGTGAGCTTGTGACAGGGTACACTGAAGCTTTCTTT. Its translation: CASSELVTGYTEAFF.

The chain carries TRBV20-1 and TRBJ1-4, with D possibly matching TRBD1 (5 bases). CDR1 DFQATT and CDR2 SNEGSKA come from the germline V gene (reference sequence). Trimming pared 3 bases from V and 7 bases from J, leaving 15 bases between. The CDR3 spans 14 residues. CDR3 in amino acids: CSASQAGWREKLFF. CDR3 DNA: TGCAGTGCTAGTCAGGCAGGGTGGCGTGAAAAACTGTTTTTT.

This chain uses TRBV5-1 with TRBJ2-5; maybe TRBD1 (6 bases). V dropped 4 bases and J dropped 5 bases, with 18 bases sitting between them. CDR1 is SGHRS, CDR2 YFSETQ, per germline. This CDR3 comprises 15 residues. The CDR3 DNA reads as TGCGCCAGCAGCCAGTCAACAGGGATCGGGGAGACCCAGTACTTC. It yields the protein CASSQSTGIGETQYF.

The gene calls are TRBV3-1 (or the pseudogene TRBV3-2) and TRBJ1-2; 7 bases are a match to TRBD1. The CDR3 spans 13 residues. V dropped 4 bases and J dropped 2; count of bases not matched to a gene: 1. Germline V lookup: CDR1 LGHDT, CDR2 YNNKEL (reference sequence). The CDR3 reads CASSRGQNYGYTF. The CDR3 DNA reads as TGTGCCAGCAGCCGGGGACAGAACTATGGCTACACCTTC.

The rearrangement joins TRBV9 to TRBJ2-1; TRBD2 matches 8 bases. Germline CDR1 reads SGDLS; CDR2 reads YYNGEE. The CDR3 spans 14 residues. V gave up 3 bases and J gave up 8 bases; unmatched junction bases: 7. The CDR3 sequence is CASSARGGRDEQFF. CDR3 DNA sequence: TGTGCCAGCAGCGCCCGGGGGGGAAGGGATGAGCAGTTCTTC.

The chain employs TRBV5-1 and TRBJ2-3, with 7 nucleotides matching TRBD2. Per germline, CDR1 SGHRS and CDR2 YFSETQ. The CDR3 sequence is 14 residues long. The ends lost 4 bases at V and 5 bases at J; junction bases unmatched: 7. CDR3 residues: CASSEGGVRDTQYF. CDR3 DNA: TGCGCCAGCAGCGAGGGAGGGGTGAGAGATACGCAGTATTTT.

V is TRBV18 and J is TRBJ2-1; the match to TRBD1 covers 9 bases. The trim removed 7 bases at V and 7 bases at J, leaving 8 bases unmatched. Germline CDR1 is KGHSH and CDR2 is LQKENI. This CDR3 is built from 14 residues. CDR3 protein: CASLPGQGRNEQFF. In nucleotides, the CDR3 is TGTGCCAGCTTACCGGGACAGGGAAGAAATGAGCAGTTCTTC.

The chain recombines TRBV5-1 with TRBJ2-2, with TRBD1 matching over 7 bases. The V segment lost 3 bases and the J segment 6 bases; nucleotides outside the gene matches: 8. Germline loops: CDR1 SGHRS, CDR2 YFSETQ. CDR3 length equals 15 residues. CDR3 DNA: TGCGCCAGCAGCTCGCGACAGGGTGGCCCCGGGGAGCTGTTTTTT. Its translation is CASSSRQGGPGELFF. Looking up the rest from reference TRBV5-1 and TRBJ2-2 gives the full variable domain: KAGVTQTPRYLIKTRGQQVTLSCSPISGHRSVSWYQQTPGQGLQFLFEYFSETQRNKGNFPGRFSGRQFSNSRSEMNVSTLELGDSALYLCASSSRQGGPGELFFGEGSRLTVL.

The CDR3 loop is CASSIQGAGSGYTF. The DNA of the CDR3 is TGTGCCAGTAGTATCCAGGGGGCTGGGAGTGGCTACACCTTC. The J gene is TRBJ1-2, the V gene TRBV19; TRBD1 aligns across 8 bases. The CDR3 is 14 residues long. The V gene end was trimmed by 3 bases and the J gene end by 7 bases; junction bases not matched to a gene: 7. Germline V gives CDR1 LNHDA, CDR2 SQIVND (reference sequence).

The chain joins TRBV7-8 to TRBJ2-7, with 7 bases aligning to TRBD1. The germline CDR1 and CDR2 sequences are SGHVS and FQNEAQ. The CDR3 has 14 residues. V was clipped by 5 bases and J by 4 bases; unmatched bases: 8. The CDR3: CASSHPGQRYEQYF. For the CDR3, the DNA is TGTGCCAGCAGCCACCCGGGACAGCGATACGAGCAGTACTTC.

This rearrangement joins TRBV29-1 to TRBJ2-1; TRBD2 agrees at 10 bases. CDR3 size: 15 residues. Germline V gene lookup returns CDR1 SQVTM and CDR2 ANQGSEA. After removal of 4 bases from V and 4 bases from J, the junction contained 7 bases not matched to a gene. CDR3: CSVAASGSLYNEQFF. The CDR3 DNA follows: TGCAGCGTTGCGGCTAGCGGGAGCTTGTACAATGAGCAGTTCTTC.

V is TRBV7-8 and J is TRBJ2-3, with D hard to call. The V gene's germline CDR1 is SGHVS and CDR2 FQNEAQ. The V gene lost 1 base and the J gene lost 5 bases, with 10 bases spanning the gap. The CDR3 length is 14 residues. The CDR3 reads CASSLVVPGDTQYF. CDR3 DNA sequence: TGTGCCAGCAGCTTAGTAGTCCCGGGAGATACGCAGTATTTT.

This chain uses TRBV7-8 with TRBJ1-6; 11 nucleotides line up with TRBD1. CDR3 length equals 16 residues. Germline values: CDR1 SGHVS, CDR2 FQNEAQ. V was clipped by 5 bases and J by 5 bases; unmatched bases: 5. The CDR3 DNA sequence: TGTGCCAGCAGCCCAAGGACAGGGGGCCATAATTCACCCCTCCACTTT. Amino acid sequence: CASSPRTGGHNSPLHF.

This sequence joins TRBV30 and TRBJ2-7; 8 bases map to TRBD1. CDR1 is GTSNPN, CDR2 SVGIG, per germline (reference sequence). The CDR3 contains 15 residues. The junction had 14 bases not matched to a gene; V was cut back by 2 bases and J by 8 bases. The CDR3 DNA follows: TGTGCCTGGAGTTCCCCGACAGGGGTCACTGCGAAGCAGTACTTC. Protein product: CAWSSPTGVTAKQYF.

The V gene is TRBV6-5, the J gene TRBJ1-6; 8 positions match TRBD1. The CDR3 has 14 residues. Unmatched junction bases numbered 5, after V lost 4 bases and J lost 9 bases. Germline loops: CDR1 MNHEY, CDR2 SVGAGI. The CDR3, as DNA: TGTGCCAGCAGTTCGGACAGGGTGTTTTCACCCCTCCACTTT. Amino acid sequence: CASSSDRVFSPLHF.

The chain links TRBV6-5 to TRBJ1-1, with D perhaps matching TRBD1 (6 bases). The CDR3 contains 14 residues. CDR1 is MNHEY and CDR2 is SVGAGI in the germline V gene. V lost 6 bases to trimming and J lost 0 bases, with 11 bases between them. Here the CDR3 reads CASSQGSMNTEAFF. CDR3 DNA: TGTGCCAGCAGCCAGGGGAGTATGAACACTGAAGCTTTCTTT.

This clone was recorded only once. The chain employs TRBV6-2 or TRBV6-3 and TRBJ1-5; TRBD1 is a possible D gene (6 bases). Trimming left V 6 bases short and J 0 bases short, with 18 bases between. Germline-derived CDR1 and CDR2 are MNHEY and SVGEGT. The CDR3 contains 17 residues. The CDR3 reads CASSPPTGPFSNQPQHF. The DNA of the CDR3 is TGTGCCAGCAGCCCCCCGACAGGCCCTTTTAGCAATCAGCCCCAGCATTTT.

J is TRBJ2-4 and V is TRBV18; no definite D call. This CDR3 is 16 amino acids long. V was pared by 2 bases and J by 1 base, with 12 bases between. The germline V gene has CDR1 KGHSH and CDR2 LQKENI. DNA of the CDR3: TGTGCCAGCTCACCAGGGCCAGGTTTGGCCAAAAACATTCAGTACTTC. It encodes CASSPGPGLAKNIQYF.

The V call is TRBV9, the J call TRBJ1-3, with D hard to call. The germline gives CDR1 SGDLS, CDR2 YYNGEE. Trimming took off 0 bases at V and 0 bases at J, with 7 bases between the two ends. This CDR3 contains 15 residues. CDR3 amino acids: CASSVDFSSGNTIYF. CDR3 nucleotide sequence: TGTGCCAGCAGCGTAGATTTCAGCTCTGGAAACACCATATATTTT.

The J gene is TRBJ1-3, the V gene TRBV2; no reliable D call. The V and J ends lost 6 bases and 8 bases respectively, with 17 bases between them. Germline CDR1 and CDR2: SNHLY and FYNNEI. The CDR3 spans 14 residues. CDR3 loop: CASSRTGWRDTIYF. CDR3 DNA: TGTGCCAGCAGCCGCACGGGTTGGCGGGACACCATATATTTT.

The CDR3 DNA sequence: TGTGCCAGCACCGGGGGAAGGCACACCGGGGAGCTGTTTTTT. This sequence encodes CASTGGRHTGELFF. The chain is built from TRBV28 and TRBJ2-2, with a tentative D call TRBD2 (6 bases). Germline lookup yields CDR1 MDHEN and CDR2 SYDVKM. The germline V and J ends were trimmed by 7 bases and 3 bases, with 12 bases remaining between them. The CDR3 runs 14 residues.